This T cell receptor (beta chain) was captured by sequencing in a study of stem cell transplantation in POMP-related autoinflammatory disease. For the study at large: Through one year post-transplant, neutrophils and platelets were 100% of graft donor origin.

General study results and limits: Across all analyzed T-cell subsets, patients with PRAID tended toward reduced diversity and increased clonality.

After removal of 3 bases from V and 6 bases from J, the junction contained 5 bases not matched to a gene. Germline lookup yields CDR1 SGHNT and CDR2 YENEEA. This CDR3 has 14 amino acids. Sequencing was performed with immunoSEQ multiplex PCR; in TCRdb, only in-frame clones are kept and a portion is missing. The repertoire holds 9,000 to 10,000 clones, 70% to 80% seen once, with around 5% in the top ten. About this clone: Its specificity is not known.

This receptor was obtained from a human patient with POMP-related autoinflammation and immune dysregulation (PRAID). Some T cells may trace back to the graft donor. The chain combines TRBV11-3 with TRBJ2-3, with TRBD2 matching over 8 bases. The specimen comprised CD4+ T cells from PBMCs, sampled after stem cell transplantation. The CDR3, as DNA: TGTGCCAGCAGCTTCGGGGGGGATCTTGATACGCAGTATTTT. Its translation: CASSFGGDLDTQYF.